This T cell receptor (beta chain) was recovered during a study of shared clonotypes between healthy human individuals. Background on the study: With ages of 18 to 49, the donors were a couple of women and three men.

Only in-frame clones appear in the TCRdb table, and some are missing; sequencing was by immunoSEQ multiplex PCR. The table has some 2,500,000 clones, 85% to 95% seen once. CD45RA+ naive and CD45RA-negative memory subsets were separated from CD4+ cells. Findings and caveats of the study: Non-shared clonotypes displayed generation probabilities falling below those of clonotypes present in all four donors. Clonotype sharing among the donors was expected to vary with sequencing depth.

CDR1 SGHVS and CDR2 FNYEAQ come from the germline V gene. There are 15 residues in the CDR3. The junction had 9 bases not matched to a gene; V was cut back by 5 bases and J by 3 bases. Comment on this clone: Its antigen is unknown.

Specimen: naive CD4+ T cells from PBMCs. Subset indicated: CD45RA+ positively selected. This sequence originates from a man younger than 35 in good health. Some clones in this sample may be carry-over from other donors' samples. The chain joins TRBV7-6 to TRBJ2-7; 8 bases match TRBD1. The CDR3 sequence: CASSPQDRVGYEQYF. Written as DNA, the CDR3 is TGTGCCAGCAGCCCACAGGACAGGGTGGGCTACGAGCAGTACTTC.